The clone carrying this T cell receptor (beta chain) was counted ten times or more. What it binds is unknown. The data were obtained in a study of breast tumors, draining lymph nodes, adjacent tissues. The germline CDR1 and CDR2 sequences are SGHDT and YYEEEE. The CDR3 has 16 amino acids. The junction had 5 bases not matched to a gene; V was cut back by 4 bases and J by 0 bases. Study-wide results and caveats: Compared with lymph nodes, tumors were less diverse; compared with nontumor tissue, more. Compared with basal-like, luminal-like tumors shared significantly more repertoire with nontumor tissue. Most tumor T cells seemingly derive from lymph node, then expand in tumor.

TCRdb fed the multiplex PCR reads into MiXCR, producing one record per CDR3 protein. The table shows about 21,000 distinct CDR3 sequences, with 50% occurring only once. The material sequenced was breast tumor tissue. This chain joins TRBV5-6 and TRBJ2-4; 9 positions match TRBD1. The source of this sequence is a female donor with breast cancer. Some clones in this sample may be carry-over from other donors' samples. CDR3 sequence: CASSQQGAIAKNIQYF. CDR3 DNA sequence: TGTGCCAGCAGCCAACAGGGGGCGATAGCCAAAAACATTCAGTACTTC.